The 20 T cell receptor beta chains given below trace back to one sample, sequenced in a study of vaccination and CD4 T cells after COVID-19 (dated by TCRdb to between 2022 and 2023). The library was built by means of PCR. Sequenced using an Illumina iSeq 100. At the Johns Hopkins FTIC core, DNA from the cultured CD4+ T cells underwent TCR sequencing with the Oncomine TCR Beta short-read assay. Using fastp trimming at Q25 and MiXCR clonotype assembly, TCRdb reanalyzed the public sequencing data and kept in-frame beta chains. Rows merge per CDR3 protein into single entries with the most common DNA and genes. The sample profile shows 15,000 to 20,000 distinct CDR3 sequences; around 78% of them were found once. The ten largest clones take up 16% of the sample. The antigens of these receptors remain unknown. Sample treatment or condition, as interpreted from the label and publication: approximately 9-day PBMC culture with coronavirus spike peptide pools or control peptides (ViraFEST assay).

Specimen: CD4+ T cells from blood, cultured in vitro, collected after SARS-CoV-2 vaccination. These receptors were collected from a human donor who received a COVID-19 vaccine.

This chain links TRBV7-2 with TRBJ2-5, with 9 positions matching TRBD2. Germline CDR1 and CDR2: SGHTA and FQGNSA. The CDR3 is 16 residues long. Germline trimming cut 1 base from V and 2 bases from J; bases unmatched to any gene: 5. CDR3: CASSLGSSGAQETQYF. For the CDR3, the DNA is TGTGCCAGCAGCTTAGGATCTAGCGGGGCGCAAGAGACCCAGTACTTC. Full variable domain (remainder filled in from reference TRBV7-2 and TRBJ2-5): GAGVSQSPSNKVTEKGKDVELRCDPISGHTALYWYRQSLGQGLEFLIYFQGNSAPDKSGLPSDRFSAERTGGSVSTLTIQRTQQEDSAVYLCASSLGSSGAQETQYFGPGTRLLVL.

The chain recombines TRBV19 with TRBJ2-7; D is unresolved. The CDR3 runs 15 residues. Germline V gene data show CDR1 as LNHDA and CDR2 as SQIVND (reference sequence). Trimming shortened V by 1 base and J by 0 bases, and 10 bases separated the two germline ends. Here the CDR3 DNA reads TGTGCCAGTAGTATAGTCGGCCGGAGCTCCTACGAGCAGTACTTC. It is translated as CASSIVGRSSYEQYF.

The chain links TRBV7-2 to TRBJ1-5; 9 bases fit TRBD1. The germline gives CDR1 SGHTA, CDR2 FQGNSA. This CDR3 contains 14 residues. The V segment lost 5 bases and the J segment 7 bases; nucleotides outside the gene matches: 6. The CDR3 protein is CASSPRDRAQPQHF. Here the CDR3 DNA reads TGTGCCAGCAGCCCCCGGGACAGGGCGCAGCCCCAGCATTTT.

The V and J genes are TRBV27 and TRBJ1-1; D perhaps matches TRBD1 (5 bases). V was pared by 3 bases and J by 4 bases, with 18 bases between. The CDR3 totals 16 residues. Germline CDR1 MNHEY, CDR2 SMNVEV (reference sequence). The CDR3 coding sequence is TGTGCCAGCAGTTTCTTGGGGCAGGGATTGAGCACTGAAGCTTTCTTT. This codes for CASSFLGQGLSTEAFF.

V gene TRBV12-3 or TRBV12-4 combines with J gene TRBJ1-5, with D possibly being TRBD1 (5 bases). The CDR3 is 13 residues long. The V end was cut by 6 bases, the J end by 9 bases, with 15 bases between. The CDR3 spells CASRSRDGWPQHF. The CDR3 DNA reads as TGTGCCAGCAGGTCCAGGGATGGGTGGCCCCAGCATTTT.

This clonotype was seen just once. This chain's CDR3 is CASEGQSISGNTIYF. The CDR3 DNA sequence: TGTGCCAGTGAGGGACAGTCGATCTCTGGAAACACCATATATTTT. V and J are TRBV7-9 and TRBJ1-3, with 7 bases matching TRBD1. V trimming: 9 bases; J trimming: 0 bases; junction bases outside the gene matches: 8. There are 15 residues in the CDR3. The V gene's germline CDR1 is SEHNR and CDR2 FQNEAQ (reference sequence).

A single count supports this clonotype. The chain recombines TRBV19 with TRBJ2-2; TRBD1 aligns across 8 bases. The germline V gene has CDR1 LNHDA and CDR2 SQIVND (reference sequence). There are 12 residues in the CDR3. V was pared by 10 bases and J by 6 bases, with 4 bases of the junction left unmatched. The CDR3 DNA is TGTGCCACTTCGACAGGGGCCGGGGAGCTGTTTTTT. This gives the protein CATSTGAGELFF.

This chain uses TRBV18 with TRBJ1-2, with 9 nucleotides matching TRBD1. In germline, CDR1 is KGHSH, CDR2 LQKENI. J gave up 4 bases and V 2 bases, and 11 bases lay outside the gene matches. The CDR3 runs 17 residues. The CDR3 spells CASSPTRTGERGYGYTF. The CDR3 DNA reads TGTGCCAGCTCACCAACGCGGACAGGGGAGAGAGGCTATGGCTACACCTTC.

This chain uses TRBV24-1 with TRBJ2-5; D might be TRBD1 (6 bases). CDR3 length: 16 amino acids. CDR1 is KGHDR, CDR2 SFDVKD, per germline. V lost 1 base and J 2 bases, leaving 13 bases between the germline ends. The CDR3 reads CATSDFTGWNQETQYF. CDR3 coding DNA: TGTGCCACCAGTGATTTTACAGGGTGGAATCAAGAGACCCAGTACTTC.

The chain links TRBV2 to TRBJ2-1; D might be TRBD2 (6 bases). The CDR3 length is 13 residues. Germline V gene lookup returns CDR1 SNHLY and CDR2 FYNNEI. The germline V and J ends were trimmed by 9 bases and 5 bases, with 14 bases remaining between them. CDR3 protein: CASLGGGNNEQFF. The DNA for the CDR3 is TGTGCCAGTCTGGGGGGAGGAAACAATGAGCAGTTCTTC.

The V gene is TRBV25-1, the J gene TRBJ2-6; tentative D call: TRBD1 (5 bases). Germline assignment: CDR1 MGHDK and CDR2 SYGVNS. The germline V and J ends were trimmed by 1 base and 6 bases, with 10 bases remaining between them. The CDR3 length is 15 residues. CDR3 DNA: TGTGCCAGCAGTGAATGGGCAGGGCAGGCCAACGTCCTGACTTTC. Protein product: CASSEWAGQANVLTF.

As DNA, the CDR3 is TGTGCCAGTTACCCCAGGCAGCTGGGGAGCACTGAAGCTTTCTTT. Its protein product is CASYPRQLGSTEAFF. The chain uses TRBV7-6 and TRBJ1-1, with D uncertain. Germline values: CDR1 SGHVS, CDR2 FNYEAQ. CDR3 length: 15 amino acids. Trimming took off 9 bases at V and 4 bases at J, with 21 bases between the two ends.

On this clonotype itself: This CDR3 fails to terminate in the conserved phenylalanine or tryptophan, so it likely reflects a read error. The rearrangement links TRBV20-1 to TRBJ2-7; 7 nucleotides agree with TRBD2. Unmatched junction bases numbered 10, after V lost 2 bases and J lost 6 bases. The CDR3 has 14 residues. CDR1 and CDR2 from the germline V gene are DFQATT and SNEGSKA (reference sequence). The CDR3: CSARLAAGLSEQYS. In nucleotides, the CDR3 is TGCAGTGCTAGATTGGCAGCGGGGTTGAGCGAGCAGTACTCC.

This sequence joins TRBV20-1 and TRBJ2-7; TRBD2 aligns across 7 bases. V was pared by 4 bases and J by 2 bases, with 8 bases of the junction left unmatched. The CDR3 totals 14 residues. Germline V CDR1 and CDR2: DFQATT, SNEGSKA (reference sequence). CDR3 nucleotide sequence: TGCAGTGCTACGGAGCGGGGTTTCACCTACGAGCAGTACTTC. Amino acid sequence: CSATERGFTYEQYF.

This clonotype is a singleton in its sample. This chain links TRBV20-1 with TRBJ2-3; 16 positions agree with TRBD2. J gave up 6 bases and V 6 bases, and 6 bases lay outside the gene matches. The CDR3 contains 15 residues. Per germline, CDR1 DFQATT and CDR2 SNEGSKA (reference sequence). The CDR3 loop is CSAPGTSGGVDTQYF. The DNA of the CDR3 is TGCAGTGCCCCCGGGACTAGCGGGGGGGTTGATACGCAGTATTTT.

This chain links TRBV20-1 with TRBJ1-1; no definite D call. Germline V gives CDR1 DFQATT, CDR2 SNEGSKA (reference sequence). Trimming stripped 0 bases from V and 10 bases from J, with 15 bases between. The CDR3 is 13 amino acids. The CDR3, as DNA: TGCAGTGCTAGAGAAGGACTGCTCATAGTAGCTTTCTTT. Translation: CSAREGLLIVAFF.

The chain employs TRBV6-5 and TRBJ1-6; the D gene is possibly TRBD1 (5 bases). Germline V gene sequence: CDR1 MNHEY, CDR2 SVGAGI. V was pared by 6 bases and J by 8 bases, with 11 bases between. This CDR3 region has 13 residues. The CDR3 bases are TGTGCCAGCAGATACACCAGGGATTCACCCCTCCACTTT. It translates to CASRYTRDSPLHF.

The J gene is TRBJ2-5, the V gene TRBV7-2; 7 bases are a match to TRBD2. The CDR3 sequence is 12 residues long. J gave up 7 bases and V 5 bases, and 4 bases lay outside the gene matches. CDR1 and CDR2 (germline): SGHTA, FQGNSA. CDR3 nucleotide sequence: TGTGCCAGCAGCCCTAGCGGTGGGACCCAGTACTTC. Translating it yields CASSPSGGTQYF.

The rearrangement links TRBV12-3 or TRBV12-4 to TRBJ1-5; D is unclear. Between the trimmed V and J ends, which lost 3 bases and 5 bases, there was a span of 11 bases. The CDR3 has 14 residues. CDR3 region: CASSFRGSDQPQHF. The CDR3 DNA sequence: TGTGCCAGCAGTTTCAGAGGGTCTGATCAGCCCCAGCATTTT.

The sample holds one count of this clonotype. The chain couples TRBV19 to TRBJ2-7, with 9 bases fitting TRBD1. The CDR3 is 14 residues long. The junction had 7 bases not matched to a gene; V was cut back by 5 bases and J by 5 bases. Germline loops: CDR1 LNHDA, CDR2 SQIVND (reference sequence). The CDR3 DNA sequence: TGTGCCAGTAGTTTCGTAGACAGGGGGAACGAGCAGTACTTC. It is translated as CASSFVDRGNEQYF. Full variable domain (missing parts from reference TRBV19 and TRBJ2-7): DGGITQSPKYLFRKEGQNVTLSCEQNLNHDAMYWYRQDPGQGLRLIYYSQIVNDFQKGDIAEGYSVSREKKESFPLTVTSAQKNPTAFYLCASSFVDRGNEQYFGPGTRLTVT.